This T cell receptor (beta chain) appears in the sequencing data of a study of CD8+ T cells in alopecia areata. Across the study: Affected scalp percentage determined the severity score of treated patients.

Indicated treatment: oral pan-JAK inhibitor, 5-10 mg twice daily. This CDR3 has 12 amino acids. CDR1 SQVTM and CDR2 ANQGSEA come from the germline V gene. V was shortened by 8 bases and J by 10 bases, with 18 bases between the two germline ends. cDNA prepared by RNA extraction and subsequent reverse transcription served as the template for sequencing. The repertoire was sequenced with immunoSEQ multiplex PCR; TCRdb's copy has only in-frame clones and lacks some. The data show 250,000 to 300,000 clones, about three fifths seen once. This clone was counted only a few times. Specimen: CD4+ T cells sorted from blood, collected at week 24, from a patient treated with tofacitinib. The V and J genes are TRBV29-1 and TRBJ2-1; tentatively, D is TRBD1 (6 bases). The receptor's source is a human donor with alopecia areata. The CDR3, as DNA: TGCAGCCCGGGACACCCACGGGGCGAGCAGTTCTTC. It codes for CSPGHPRGEQFF.